The clone carrying this T cell receptor (beta chain) was seen only a few times. What it binds is not known. Ophthalmopathy in the donors was of moderate-to-severe activity, with CAS ≥3, NOSPECS ≥4 and duration under 3 months. In this cohort, patients with other autoimmune diseases, uncontrolled infections, pregnancy or lactation were excluded. The authors used Ficoll-Paque density gradient centrifugation to separate PBMCs. The input was 8.5 to 10 ml of fresh peripheral blood. The entry originates in a study of Graves' ophthalmopathy and Graves' hyperthyroidism. The authors amplified TCR beta CDR3 regions, and they did so from RNA transcripts for repertoire sequencing. Second-round multiplex PCR came after first-round RT-PCR with HTBI primers. TCRdb reprocessed the multiplex PCR reads with MiXCR, giving one entry per CDR3 protein. This sample has about 740,000 distinct CDR3 sequences, with 40% found just once.

V shed 5 bases and J shed 7 bases, with 8 bases lying between them. This CDR3 spans 10 amino acids. Germline lookup yields CDR1 DFQATT and CDR2 SNEGSKA (reference sequence). Notes on the study in general: In blood appeared most of the expanded thyroid clonotypes whose frequency exceeded 0.001.

Sequences were obtained from peripheral blood. This TCR was recovered from an adult man with Graves' ophthalmopathy. The V gene is TRBV20-1, the J gene TRBJ1-2; D is uncertain. CDR3 in DNA: TGCAGTGCTGGCCTCCCTGGCTACACCTTC. Protein sequence: CSAGLPGYTF.